The clone carrying this T cell receptor (beta chain) was picked up a small number of times. Its antigen is still unknown. The sample is drawn from a study of T cell responses to AZD1222 COVID-19 vaccine. Findings of the study overall: Only six or seven AZD1222 recipients were seropositive at baseline. Donor demographics were predominantly white British with a female majority; clonal diversity may be underestimated. Repertoire sampling was restricted to post-peak T cell response timepoints.

Clones were read by immunoSEQ multiplex PCR, and TCRdb kept only the in-frame ones, dropping some. The repertoire holds approximately 100,000 clones, with about 86% as singletons. The receptor comes from an adult in good health. The material was peripheral blood, obtained on day 0 of AZD1222 vaccination.

CDR3 in amino acids: CASSQETENYGYTF. The CDR3 DNA reads as TGTGCCAGCAGCCAGGAAACAGAGAACTATGGCTACACCTTC. The gene calls are TRBV4-2 and TRBJ1-2; no reliable D call. Germline CDR1 reads LGHNA; CDR2 reads YNFKEQ. The CDR3 has 14 residues. V was pared by 3 bases and J by 2 bases, with 10 bases between.